The 11 T cell receptor beta chains reported below all come from one sample, sequenced in a study of T cells after yellow fever vaccination. In TCRdb, the 5' RACE reads were re-called with MiXCR into one record per CDR3 protein. The sample lists around 330,000 distinct CDR3 sequences, 3% to 4.5% seen once, with roughly a quarter in the top ten. The starting material was PBMCs, obtained on the day of the yellow fever booster vaccination. The receptors originated from a man aged 18 to 35 who received the YFV17D yellow fever vaccine.

This clonotype occurred a few times. The rearrangement links TRBV4-1 to TRBJ1-1; D remains ambiguous. The V end lost 1 base, the J end lost 4 bases, and 10 bases lay between the germline ends. The CDR3 runs to 14 residues. CDR1 and CDR2 from the germline V gene are MGHRA and YSYEKL. DNA for the CDR3: TGCGCCAGCAGCCAAGTCGGATCGACCACTGAAGCTTTCTTT. This sequence encodes CASSQVGSTTEAFF.

This clonotype was recorded at least ten times. The chain recombines TRBV7-8 with TRBJ1-1; no reliable D call. The germline V gene encodes CDR1 SGHVS and CDR2 FQNEAQ. This CDR3 spans 14 amino acids. V lost 1 base and J 9 bases, leaving 15 bases between the germline ends. In DNA, the CDR3 is TGTGCCAGCAGCTTAGAGGGTCCTTATTATAAAGCTTTCTTT. Its protein product is CASSLEGPYYKAFF.

This clonotype occurred many times. The chain combines TRBV10-3 with TRBJ2-3; TRBD2 aligns across 11 bases. This CDR3 spans 19 amino acids. Germline CDR1 is ENHRY and CDR2 is SYGVKD. V gave up 3 bases and J gave up 3 bases; unmatched junction bases: 14. The DNA for the CDR3 is TGTGCCATCAGTGAACCAGTCGGAATAGCGGGGGGGCGGACAGATACGCAGTATTTT. Amino acid sequence: CAISEPVGIAGGRTDTQYF.

This clonotype was seen ten or more times. V gene TRBV4-3 combines with J gene TRBJ2-1; D might be TRBD1 or TRBD2, each matching 5 bases. The CDR3 runs to 17 residues. The ends were cut back, 3 bases at V and 8 bases at J, with 23 bases in the middle. The germline CDR1 and CDR2 sequences are LGHNA and YSLEER. For the CDR3, the DNA is TGCGCCAGCAGCCACATGCCTGACGGGGCGACGAGCGATGAGCAGTTCTTC. This encodes CASSHMPDGATSDEQFF.

This clonotype has a handful of counts. V and J are TRBV7-3 and TRBJ2-3; unclear D gene. Trimming removed 5 bases from V and 0 bases from J, with 15 bases in between. The CDR3 sequence is 16 residues long. From germline, CDR1 is SGHTA and CDR2 FQGTGA. The CDR3 region has the DNA TGTGCCAGCAGCCCAGTCCTCGGGTCTAGCACAGATACGCAGTATTTT. As protein: CASSPVLGSSTDTQYF.

The sample holds a few counts of this clonotype. The chain employs TRBV10-3 and TRBJ2-5, with 8 nucleotides matching TRBD2. CDR3 length: 15 residues. J lost 4 bases, V lost 6 bases, and 10 bases had no gene match. The germline V gene encodes CDR1 ENHRY and CDR2 SYGVKD. The CDR3 is CAIRDREGTPETQYF. The CDR3 DNA follows: TGTGCCATCAGGGATCGGGAGGGAACCCCAGAGACCCAGTACTTC.

At least ten counts were recorded for this clonotype. This sequence joins TRBV5-1 and TRBJ2-5; either TRBD1 or TRBD2 may supply D (5 bases each). Germline CDR1 is SGHRS and CDR2 is YFSETQ. Trimming took off 5 bases at V and 6 bases at J, with 17 bases between the two ends. The CDR3 is 14 amino acids. The CDR3 DNA sequence: TGCGCCAGCAGACTGCCTGGGGGATTGCAGACCCAGTACTTC. This codes for CASRLPGGLQTQYF.

The sample holds many counts of this clonotype. The chain carries TRBV4-2 and TRBJ2-3; TRBD2 might be the D (5 bases). Germline assignment: CDR1 LGHNA and CDR2 YNFKEQ. The CDR3 covers 15 residues. The ends were cut back, 4 bases at V and 5 bases at J, with 16 bases in the middle. CDR3 sequence (DNA): TGTGCCAGCAGCCCGCACGGGCAGGAGGTAGATACGCAGTATTTT. Its translation is CASSPHGQEVDTQYF.

This clonotype was seen ten or more times. V and J are TRBV6-2 or TRBV6-3 and TRBJ2-3, with D maybe TRBD2 (6 bases). From germline, CDR1 is MNHEY and CDR2 SVGEGT. V lost 5 bases to trimming and J lost 2 bases, with 17 bases between them. The CDR3 runs to 16 residues. CDR3 in amino acids: CASSAPAGTYTDTQYF. The CDR3 bases are TGTGCCAGCAGTGCCCCGGCGGGGACTTACACAGATACGCAGTATTTT.

This clonotype was seen ten or more times. The chain has TRBV20-1 and TRBJ2-1; TRBD2 aligns across 11 bases. This CDR3 is 14 amino acids long. Trimming cost V 6 bases and J 6 bases; bases outside gene matches: 7. Germline CDR1 is DFQATT and CDR2 is SNEGSKA (reference sequence). The CDR3 sequence: CSAPSSGGTNEQFF. CDR3 bases: TGCAGTGCCCCGTCTAGCGGGGGGACCAATGAGCAGTTCTTC.

This clonotype was counted a few times. The chain combines TRBV5-6 with TRBJ1-2; D gene uncertain. Germline V CDR1 and CDR2: SGHDT, YYEEEE. This CDR3 has 13 residues. The V end lost 4 bases, the J end lost 6 bases, and 13 bases lay between the germline ends. CDR3: CASSGPRADGYTF. In DNA form, the CDR3 reads TGTGCCAGCAGCGGCCCAAGGGCGGATGGCTACACCTTC.